This TCR beta chain was identified in a study of shared clonotypes between healthy human individuals. Study-level points and caveats: The low donor count limited represented genetic and exposure-history diversity.

This CDR3 spans 15 amino acids. Germline loops: CDR1 SQVTM, CDR2 ANQGSEA. Losses at the gene ends were 4 bases for V and 1 base for J; bases not matched to a gene: 1. Some clones are missing from TCRdb's copy, which holds only in-frame ones; the method was immunoSEQ multiplex PCR. The sample carries about 1,800,000 clones, around 96% recorded once. CD8 cells regarded as naive lacked CD45RO, were positively chosen for CCR7, and omitted terminally differentiated effector memory CD45RA+ cells. Of note for this clone: What it recognizes is unknown.

The chain combines TRBV29-1 with TRBJ2-1; 13 bases match TRBD2. The clonotype originates from a man between 18 and 29 years old in good health. Sequencing was done on a sample of naive CD8+ T cells sorted from blood. DNA for the CDR3: TGCAGCGTTGGGACTAGCGGGAGTTCCTACAATGAGCAGTTCTTC. Translation gives CSVGTSGSSYNEQFF.